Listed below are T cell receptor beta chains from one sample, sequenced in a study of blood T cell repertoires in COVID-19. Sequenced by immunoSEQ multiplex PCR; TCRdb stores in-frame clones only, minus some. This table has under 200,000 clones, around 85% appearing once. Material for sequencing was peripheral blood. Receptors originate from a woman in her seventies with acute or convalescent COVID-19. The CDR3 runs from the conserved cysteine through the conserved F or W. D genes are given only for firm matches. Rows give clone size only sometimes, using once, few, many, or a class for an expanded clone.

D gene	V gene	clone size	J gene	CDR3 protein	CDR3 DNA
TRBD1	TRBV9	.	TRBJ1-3	CASSVATGSSGNTIYF	TGTGCCAGCAGCGTAGCGACAGGGTCCTCTGGAAACACCATATATTTT
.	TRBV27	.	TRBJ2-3	CASAGQNTDTQYF	TGTGCCAGCGCGGGACAGAACACAGATACGCAGTATTTT
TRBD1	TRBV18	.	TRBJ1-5	CASSLGQGDQPQHF	TGTGCCAGCTCACTAGGACAGGGGGATCAGCCCCAGCATTTT
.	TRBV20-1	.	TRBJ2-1	CSASKSGSLYNEQFF	TGCAGTGCTAGTAAGAGCGGTAGTCTTTACAATGAGCAGTTCTTC
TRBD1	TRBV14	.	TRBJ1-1	CASEQGAGTEAFF	TGTGCCAGCGAACAGGGGGCCGGCACTGAAGCTTTCTTT
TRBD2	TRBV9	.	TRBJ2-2	CASSGAGGNTGELFF	TGTGCCAGCAGCGGAGCGGGGGGGAACACCGGGGAGCTGTTTTTT
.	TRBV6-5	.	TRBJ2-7	CASSRGTRGDEQYF	TGTGCCAGCAGCCGTGGGACACGGGGGGACGAGCAGTACTTC
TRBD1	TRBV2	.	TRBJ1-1	CASSDGQGNTEAFF	TGTGCCAGCAGTGACGGACAGGGCAACACTGAAGCTTTCTTT
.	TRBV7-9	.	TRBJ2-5	CASSFEPGETQYF	TGTGCCAGCAGCTTTGAGCCAGGCGAGACCCAGTACTTC
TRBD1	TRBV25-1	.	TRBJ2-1	CASRGQGNNEQFF	TGTGCCAGCAGGGGACAGGGAAACAATGAGCAGTTCTTC
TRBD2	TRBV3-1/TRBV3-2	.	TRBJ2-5	CASSHLAGGKETQYF	TGTGCCAGCAGCCATTTAGCGGGGGGGAAAGAGACCCAGTACTTC
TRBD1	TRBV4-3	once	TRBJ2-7	CASSPQAGTGLHEQYF	TGCGCCAGCAGCCCCCAAGCGGGGACAGGGTTACACGAGCAGTACTTC
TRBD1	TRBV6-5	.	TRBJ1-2	CASTRAFTGGGYTF	TGTGCCAGCACCCGGGCATTCACAGGGGGCGGCTACACCTTC
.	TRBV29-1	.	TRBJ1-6	CSVQQGWDNSPLHF	TGCAGCGTCCAACAGGGCTGGGATAATTCACCCCTCCACTTT
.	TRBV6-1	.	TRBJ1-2	CASSEASLGGGEGYTF	TGTGCCAGCAGTGAAGCCTCACTTGGGGGAGGAGAGGGCTACACCTTC
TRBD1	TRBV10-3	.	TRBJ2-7	CAIRGRQGEAYEQYF	TGTGCCATCAGGGGAAGACAGGGGGAGGCCTACGAGCAGTACTTC
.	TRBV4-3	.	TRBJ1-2	CASSQDWAGGGRGYTF	TGCGCCAGCAGCCAAGATTGGGCGGGAGGGGGTCGTGGCTACACCTTC
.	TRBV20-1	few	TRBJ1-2	CSASSGGRMGGYTF	TGCAGTGCTAGTTCCGGGGGTCGGATGGGTGGCTACACCTTC
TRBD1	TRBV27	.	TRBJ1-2	CASSLSGTGGDYGYTF	TGTGCCAGCAGTTTATCCGGGACAGGGGGCGACTATGGCTACACCTTC
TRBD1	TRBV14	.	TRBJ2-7	CASQADRGGEQYF	TGTGCCAGCCAAGCGGACAGGGGAGGCGAGCAGTACTTC
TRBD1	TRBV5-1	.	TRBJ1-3	CASSLGTGGGNTIYF	TGCGCCAGCAGCTTGGGCACAGGGGGAGGAAACACCATATATTTT
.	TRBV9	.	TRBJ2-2	CASSPRADKNTGELFF	TGTGCCAGCAGCCCCCGGGCGGACAAGAACACCGGGGAGCTGTTTTTT
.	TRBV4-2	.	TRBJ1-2	CASSQAQGNDYGYTF	TGTGCCAGCAGCCAAGCGCAGGGGAACGACTATGGCTACACCTTC
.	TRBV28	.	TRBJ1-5	CASSLSGGLGQPQHF	TGTGCCAGCAGTTTATCGGGGGGGCTGGGTCAGCCCCAGCATTTT
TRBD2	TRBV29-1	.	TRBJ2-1	CSVTTRTSGIDDEQFF	TGCAGCGTAACAACGAGGACTAGCGGAATAGATGATGAGCAGTTCTTC
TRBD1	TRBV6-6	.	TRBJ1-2	CASSQGQGNYGYTF	TGTGCCAGCAGCCAGGGACAGGGGAACTATGGCTACACCTTC
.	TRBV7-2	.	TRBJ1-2	CASSLDDRNLYGYTF	TGTGCCAGCAGCTTAGATGACAGGAACCTCTATGGCTACACCTTC
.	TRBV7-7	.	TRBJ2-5	CASSPTGRETQYF	TGTGCCAGCAGCCCGACAGGTCGAGAGACCCAGTACTTC
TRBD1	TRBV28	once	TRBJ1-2	CASSFDRGQGGYTF	TGTGCCAGCAGTTTCGATAGGGGGCAGGGTGGCTACACCTTC
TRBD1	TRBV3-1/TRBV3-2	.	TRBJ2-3	CASSRGTGRRTDTQYF	TGTGCCAGCAGCCGCGGGACAGGGCGGCGGACAGATACGCAGTATTTT
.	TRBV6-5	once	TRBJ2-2	CASSRDWDTGELFF	TGTGCCAGCAGTCGGGACTGGGACACCGGGGAGCTGTTTTTT
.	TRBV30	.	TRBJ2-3	CAWARLPGTQYF	TGTGCCTGGGCCCGACTTCCTGGGACGCAGTATTTT
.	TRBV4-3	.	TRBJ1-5	CASSQDYGGSQPQHF	TGCGCCAGCAGCCAAGATTATGGCGGCTCTCAGCCCCAGCATTTT
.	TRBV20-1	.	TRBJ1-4	CSASRRAGANEKLFF	TGCAGTGCTAGTCGCAGGGCGGGAGCTAATGAAAAACTGTTTTTT
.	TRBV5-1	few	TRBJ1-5	CASSETESRGQPQHF	TGCGCCAGCAGCGAAACAGAGAGTAGGGGTCAGCCCCAGCATTTT
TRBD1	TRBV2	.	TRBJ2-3	CASRGDRSDTQYF	TGTGCCAGCAGGGGGGACAGATCAGATACGCAGTATTTT
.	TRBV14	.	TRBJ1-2	CASSQDSGFANYGYTF	TGTGCCAGCAGCCAAGATTCAGGTTTCGCTAACTATGGCTACACCTTC
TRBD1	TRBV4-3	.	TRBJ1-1	CASSQDGQVRTEAFF	TGCGCCAGCAGCCAAGACGGACAGGTGAGGACTGAAGCTTTCTTT
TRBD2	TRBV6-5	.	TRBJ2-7	CASRSQRGGRYEQYF	TGTGCCAGCAGGTCCCAGCGGGGGGGCCGCTACGAGCAGTACTTC
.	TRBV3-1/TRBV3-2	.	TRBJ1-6	CASSQDLRGKGHNSPLHF	TGTGCCAGCAGCCAAGATCTTAGGGGAAAGGGGCATAATTCACCCCTCCACTTT
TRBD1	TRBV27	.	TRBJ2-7	CASRRTGSSYEQYF	TGTGCCAGCAGGAGGACAGGGAGCTCCTACGAGCAGTACTTC
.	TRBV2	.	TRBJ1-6	CASSGKGHSPLHF	TGTGCCAGCAGTGGGAAAGGACACTCACCCCTCCACTTT
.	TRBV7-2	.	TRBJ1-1	CASSPGGSMNTEAFF	TGTGCCAGCAGCCCCGGCGGATCCATGAACACTGAAGCTTTCTTT
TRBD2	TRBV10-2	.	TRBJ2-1	CASRPSGGGGGEQFF	TGCGCCAGCAGACCTAGCGGGGGAGGTGGGGGTGAGCAGTTCTTC
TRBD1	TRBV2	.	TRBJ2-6	CASSRQGKAGANVLTF	TGTGCCAGCAGTAGACAGGGCAAAGCTGGGGCCAACGTCCTGACTTTC
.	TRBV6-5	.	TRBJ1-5	CASISTGPQHF	TGTGCCAGCATAAGCACAGGGCCCCAGCATTTT
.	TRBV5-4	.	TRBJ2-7	CASSSASSYEQYF	TGTGCCAGCAGCTCAGCGAGCTCCTACGAGCAGTACTTC
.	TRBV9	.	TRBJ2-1	CASSVGSSTTVYEQFF	TGTGCCAGCAGCGTAGGGTCTAGCACAACGGTCTATGAGCAGTTCTTC
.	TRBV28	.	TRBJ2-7	CASNRGSGTTYEQYF	TGTGCCAGCAATCGGGGTAGCGGAACAACCTACGAGCAGTACTTC
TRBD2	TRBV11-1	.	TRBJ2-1	CASSSHQAGAYNEQFF	TGTGCCAGCAGCTCTCACCAGGCGGGAGCCTACAATGAGCAGTTCTTC
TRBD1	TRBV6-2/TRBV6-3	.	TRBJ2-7	CASRYSYHRGLFSPYEQYF	TGTGCCAGCAGATACTCTTATCACAGGGGGCTCTTTAGTCCCTACGAGCAGTACTTC
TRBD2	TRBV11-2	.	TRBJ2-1	CASSLVGGGNNEQFF	TGTGCCAGCAGCTTAGTGGGGGGGGGAAACAATGAGCAGTTCTTC
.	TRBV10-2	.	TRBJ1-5	CASSDPPTHGGNQPQHF	TGCGCCAGCAGTGATCCCCCCACACACGGGGGCAATCAGCCCCAGCATTTT
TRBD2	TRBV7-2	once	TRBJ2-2	CASSSPQRGGTNTGELFF	TGTGCCAGCAGCTCCCCCCAGCGGGGGGGGACGAACACCGGGGAGCTGTTTTTT
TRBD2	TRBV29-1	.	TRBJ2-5	CSVEGGEETQYF	TGCAGCGTTGAGGGGGGGGAAGAGACCCAGTACTTC
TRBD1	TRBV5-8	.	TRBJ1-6	CASSLAVGQGPSPLHF	TGTGCCAGCAGCTTGGCAGTCGGACAGGGACCATCACCCCTCCACTTT
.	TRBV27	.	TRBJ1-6	CASRMGQAGNSPLHF	TGTGCCAGCAGAATGGGGCAGGCTGGGAATTCACCCCTCCACTTT